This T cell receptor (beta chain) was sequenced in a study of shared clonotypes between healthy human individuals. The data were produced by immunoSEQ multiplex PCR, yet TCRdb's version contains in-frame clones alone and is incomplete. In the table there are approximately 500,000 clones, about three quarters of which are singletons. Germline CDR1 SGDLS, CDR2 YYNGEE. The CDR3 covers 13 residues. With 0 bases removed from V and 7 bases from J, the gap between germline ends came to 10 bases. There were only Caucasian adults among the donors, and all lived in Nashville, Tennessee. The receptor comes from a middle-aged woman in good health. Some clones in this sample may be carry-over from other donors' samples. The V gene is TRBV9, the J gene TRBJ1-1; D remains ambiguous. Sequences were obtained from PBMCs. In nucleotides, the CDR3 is TGTGCCAGCAGCGTAGAGGCCTCTCGTGAAGCTTTCTTT. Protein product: CASSVEASREAFF.